The sequence of this T cell receptor beta chain was determined in a study of blood T cells in healthy people across ages. Study background: For every two T cells, template switching captured about one barcoded beta molecule.

Using a J-beta primer mix together with a sample-barcoded 5' primer, a second PCR was run for roughly 6 to 12 cycles. In TCRdb, the 5' RACE reads were re-called with MiXCR into one record per CDR3 protein. Here the sample spans fewer than 900,000 distinct CDR3 sequences, roughly 40% being singletons. Healthy Caucasian individuals from Russia aged about 6 to 100 were enrolled as donors. Study-wide results and limits: It was held that diversity estimates obtained from one million T cells represented underestimates. Relative to aged donors, long-lived donors carried more naive CD4+ cells and displayed higher diversity.

Comments on this clonotype: Its antigen is undetermined.

The TCR originated in a man aged 18 to 29 in good health. The sample consisted of blood.

The DNA for the CDR3 is TGTGCCAGCAGCCATTCAGGACTAGCTACCCACGAGCAGTTCTTC. It translates to CASSHSGLATHEQFF. The chain couples TRBV3-1 to TRBJ2-1; 8 bases map to TRBD2. Unmatched junction bases numbered 11, after V lost 3 bases and J lost 10 bases. This CDR3 is built from 15 residues. Germline V gene lookup returns CDR1 LGHDT and CDR2 YNNKEL (reference sequence).